This T cell receptor (beta chain) came from a study of cytomegalovirus exposure and HLA in healthy donors. Study-level points and caveats: Cytomegalovirus-associated TCR beta chains were listed, numbering some 170. As a later analysis revealed, the rate of TCR association differed by HLA locus, with DRB1 most and HLA-C fewest. The authors later found HLA-associated TCR beta chains more clonally expanded than equally common others. As a later analysis showed, a missense DCLRE1C variant was linked to trimming of TCR beta V- and J-genes.

To note about this clone: The antigen remains undetermined.

Trimming cost V 7 bases and J 5 bases, with 5 bases left between them. The CDR3 runs to 11 residues. In germline, CDR1 is MGHDK, CDR2 SYGVNS. 60 Vbeta and 13 Jbeta primers were used in PCR. Assay used: immunoSEQ multiplex PCR; TCRdb lists only in-frame clones, some missing. The sample includes 70,000 to 95,000 clones, roughly 86% seen only once; the top ten take roughly 5.5%. This TCR came from a woman aged 18-29 years in good health and CMV-seropositive. The chain uses TRBV25-1 and TRBJ2-2, with D possibly matching TRBD1 (5 bases). Sequences were obtained from PBMCs. The CDR3 here is CASTGTGELFF. Here the CDR3 DNA reads TGTGCCAGCACAGGGACCGGGGAGCTGTTTTTT.